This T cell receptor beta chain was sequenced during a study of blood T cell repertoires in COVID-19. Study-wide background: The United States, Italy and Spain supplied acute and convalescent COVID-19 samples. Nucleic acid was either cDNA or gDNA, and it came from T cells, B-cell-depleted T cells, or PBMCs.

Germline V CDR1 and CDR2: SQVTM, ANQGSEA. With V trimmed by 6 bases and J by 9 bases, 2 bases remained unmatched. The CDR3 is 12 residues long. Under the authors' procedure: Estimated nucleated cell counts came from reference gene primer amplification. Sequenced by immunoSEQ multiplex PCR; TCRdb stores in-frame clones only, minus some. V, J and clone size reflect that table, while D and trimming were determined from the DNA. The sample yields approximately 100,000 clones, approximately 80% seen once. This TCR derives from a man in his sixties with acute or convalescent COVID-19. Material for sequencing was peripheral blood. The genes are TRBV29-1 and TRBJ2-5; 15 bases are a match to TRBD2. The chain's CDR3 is CSVGTSGGSQYF. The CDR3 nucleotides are TGCAGCGTCGGGACTAGCGGGGGGTCCCAGTACTTC.